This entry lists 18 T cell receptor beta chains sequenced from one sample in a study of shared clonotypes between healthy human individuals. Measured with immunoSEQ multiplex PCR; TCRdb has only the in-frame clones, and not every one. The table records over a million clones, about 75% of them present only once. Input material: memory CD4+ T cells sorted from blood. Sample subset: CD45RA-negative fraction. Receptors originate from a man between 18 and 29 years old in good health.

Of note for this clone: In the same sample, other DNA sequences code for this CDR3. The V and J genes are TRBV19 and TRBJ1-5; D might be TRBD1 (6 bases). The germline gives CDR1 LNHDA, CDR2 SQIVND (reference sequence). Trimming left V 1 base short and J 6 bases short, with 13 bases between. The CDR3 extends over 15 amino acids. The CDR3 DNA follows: TGTGCCAGTAGTATAGTCGTCGGGGGCGGTCAGCCCCAGCATTTT. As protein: CASSIVVGGGQPQHF.

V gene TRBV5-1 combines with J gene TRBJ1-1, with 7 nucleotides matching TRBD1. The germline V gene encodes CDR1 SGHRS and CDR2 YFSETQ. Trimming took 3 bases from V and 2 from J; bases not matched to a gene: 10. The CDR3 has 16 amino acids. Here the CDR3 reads CASSWRGDRVNTEAFF. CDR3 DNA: TGCGCCAGCAGCTGGCGGGGAGACAGGGTAAACACTGAAGCTTTCTTT.

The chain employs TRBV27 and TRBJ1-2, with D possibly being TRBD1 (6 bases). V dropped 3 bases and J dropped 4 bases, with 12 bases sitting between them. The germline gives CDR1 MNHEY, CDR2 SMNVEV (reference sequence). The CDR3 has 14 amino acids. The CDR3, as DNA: TGTGCCAGCAGTTTTGGGCTGGGGGCCTATGGCTACACCTTC. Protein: CASSFGLGAYGYTF.

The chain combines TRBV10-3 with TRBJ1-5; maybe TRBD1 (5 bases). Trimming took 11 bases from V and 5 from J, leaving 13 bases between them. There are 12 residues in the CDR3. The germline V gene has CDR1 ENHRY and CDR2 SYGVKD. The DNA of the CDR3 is TGTGCCGGGGGTGACAGAGATCAGCCCCAGCATTTT. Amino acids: CAGGDRDQPQHF.

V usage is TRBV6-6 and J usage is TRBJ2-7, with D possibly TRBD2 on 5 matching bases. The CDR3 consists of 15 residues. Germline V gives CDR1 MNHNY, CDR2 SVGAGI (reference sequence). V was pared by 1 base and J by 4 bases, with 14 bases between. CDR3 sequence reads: CASSYFAGAHYEQYF. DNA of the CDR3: TGTGCCAGCAGTTACTTTGCGGGCGCCCATTACGAGCAGTACTTC.

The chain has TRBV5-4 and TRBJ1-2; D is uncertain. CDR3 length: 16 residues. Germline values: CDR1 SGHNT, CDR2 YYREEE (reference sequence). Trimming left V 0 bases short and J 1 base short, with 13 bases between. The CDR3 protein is CASSLEAGFNNYGYTF. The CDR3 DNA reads TGTGCCAGCAGCTTGGAGGCAGGTTTTAATAACTATGGCTACACCTTC.

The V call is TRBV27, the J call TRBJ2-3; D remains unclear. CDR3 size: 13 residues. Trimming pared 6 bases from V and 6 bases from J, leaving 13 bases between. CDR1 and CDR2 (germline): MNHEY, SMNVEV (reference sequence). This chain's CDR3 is CASSADPRDTQYF. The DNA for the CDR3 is TGTGCCAGCAGCGCCGACCCCCGGGATACGCAGTATTTT.

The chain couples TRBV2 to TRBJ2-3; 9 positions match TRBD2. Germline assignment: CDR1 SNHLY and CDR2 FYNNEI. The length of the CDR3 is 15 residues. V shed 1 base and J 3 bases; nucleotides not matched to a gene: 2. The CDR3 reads CASSEGLAVTDTQYF. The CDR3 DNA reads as TGTGCCAGCAGTGAAGGACTAGCGGTAACAGATACGCAGTATTTT.

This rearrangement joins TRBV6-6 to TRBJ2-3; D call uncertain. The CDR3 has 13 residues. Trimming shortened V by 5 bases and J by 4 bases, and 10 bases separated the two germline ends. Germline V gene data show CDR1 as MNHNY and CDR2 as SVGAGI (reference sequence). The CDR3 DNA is TGTGCCAGCAGTGGTTATACCGCAGATACGCAGTATTTT. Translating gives CASSGYTADTQYF.

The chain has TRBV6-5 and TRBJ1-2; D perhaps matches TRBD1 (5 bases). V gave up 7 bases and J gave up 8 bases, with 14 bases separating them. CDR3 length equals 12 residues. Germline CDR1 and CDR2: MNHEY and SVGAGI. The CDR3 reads CASISVRGGYTF. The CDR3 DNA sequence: TGTGCCAGCATCTCGGTGAGGGGCGGCTACACCTTC.

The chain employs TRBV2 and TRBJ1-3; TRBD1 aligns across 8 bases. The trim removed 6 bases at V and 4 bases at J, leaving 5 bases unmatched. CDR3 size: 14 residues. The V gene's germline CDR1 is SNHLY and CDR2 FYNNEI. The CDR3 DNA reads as TGTGCCAGCAGGAGACAGGGGCACGGAAACACCATATATTTT. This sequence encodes CASRRQGHGNTIYF.

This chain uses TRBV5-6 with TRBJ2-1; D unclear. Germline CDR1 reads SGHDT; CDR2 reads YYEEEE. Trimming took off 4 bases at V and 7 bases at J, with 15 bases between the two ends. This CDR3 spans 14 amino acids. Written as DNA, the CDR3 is TGTGCCAGCAGCGCCTTAAGGGCCATTAATGAGCAGTTCTTC. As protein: CASSALRAINEQFF. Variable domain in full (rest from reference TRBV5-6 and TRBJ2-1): DAGVTQSPTHLIKTRGQQVTLRCSPKSGHDTVSWYQQALGQGPQFIFQYYEEEERQRGNFPDRFSGHQFPNYSSELNVNALLLGDSALYLCASSALRAINEQFFGPGTRLTVL.

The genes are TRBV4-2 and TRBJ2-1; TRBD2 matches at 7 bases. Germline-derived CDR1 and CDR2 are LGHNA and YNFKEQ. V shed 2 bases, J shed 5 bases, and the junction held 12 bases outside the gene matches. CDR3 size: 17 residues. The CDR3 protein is CASSQISGGGNHNEQFF. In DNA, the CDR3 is TGTGCCAGCAGCCAAATCAGTGGCGGGGGAAACCACAATGAGCAGTTCTTC.

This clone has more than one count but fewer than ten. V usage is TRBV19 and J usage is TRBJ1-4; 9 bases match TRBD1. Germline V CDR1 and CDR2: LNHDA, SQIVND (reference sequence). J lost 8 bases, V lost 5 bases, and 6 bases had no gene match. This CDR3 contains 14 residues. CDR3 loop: CASSQWTGVEKLFF. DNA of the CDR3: TGTGCCAGTAGTCAATGGACAGGGGTCGAAAAACTGTTTTTT. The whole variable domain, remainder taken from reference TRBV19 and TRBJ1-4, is DGGITQSPKYLFRKEGQNVTLSCEQNLNHDAMYWYRQDPGQGLRLIYYSQIVNDFQKGDIAEGYSVSREKKESFPLTVTSAQKNPTAFYLCASSQWTGVEKLFFGSGTQLSVL.

CDR3 DNA: TGTGCCAGCAGCTTACAATCGGGGGGAGAGACCCAGTACTTC. It encodes CASSLQSGGETQYF. This chain links TRBV5-8 with TRBJ2-5; 7 positions agree with TRBD2. J gave up 4 bases and V 2 bases, and 5 bases lay outside the gene matches. Germline lookup yields CDR1 SGHTS and CDR2 YDEGEE. This CDR3 has 14 residues.

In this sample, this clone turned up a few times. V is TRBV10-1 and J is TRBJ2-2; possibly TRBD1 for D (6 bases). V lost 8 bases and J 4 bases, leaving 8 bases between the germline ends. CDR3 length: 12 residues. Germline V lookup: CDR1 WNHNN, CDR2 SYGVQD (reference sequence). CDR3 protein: CASGQITGELFF. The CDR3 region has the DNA TGCGCCAGCGGACAGATCACCGGGGAGCTGTTTTTT.

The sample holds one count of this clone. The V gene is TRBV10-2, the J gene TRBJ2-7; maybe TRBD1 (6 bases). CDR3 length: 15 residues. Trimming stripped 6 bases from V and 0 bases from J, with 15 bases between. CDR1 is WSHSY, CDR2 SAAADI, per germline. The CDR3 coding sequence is TGCGCCAGCAGCCCGGACAGACCAACCTCCTACGAGCAGTACTTC. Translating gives CASSPDRPTSYEQYF.

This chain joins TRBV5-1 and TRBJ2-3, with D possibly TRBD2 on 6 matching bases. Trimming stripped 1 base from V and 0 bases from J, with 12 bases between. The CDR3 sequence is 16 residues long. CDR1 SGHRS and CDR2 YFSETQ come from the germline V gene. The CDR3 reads CASSLWGGVSTDTQYF. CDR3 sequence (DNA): TGCGCCAGCAGCTTGTGGGGCGGGGTAAGCACAGATACGCAGTATTTT.